This TCR beta chain was found in a study of shared clonotypes between healthy human individuals. The assay was carried out at the deep level. This table comes from immunoSEQ multiplex PCR, and its TCRdb copy is limited to in-frame clones, with some not included. The sample carries approximately 2.1 million clones, 80% to 95% recorded once. Sequencing used naive CD4+ T cells from PBMCs. Described subset: CD45RA+ positively selected. The receptor was derived from a man between 18 and 29 years old in good health. Some clones in this sample may be carry-over from other donors' samples.

The chain's CDR3 is CASSYSVPDRGQRNEQFF. In DNA form, the CDR3 reads TGTGCCAGCAGTTACTCGGTCCCGGACAGGGGGCAAAGGAATGAGCAGTTCTTC. This chain joins TRBV6-7 and TRBJ2-1, with 11 bases fitting TRBD1. TRBV6-7 is placed among ORFs of uncertain function. V lost 0 bases and J lost 7; bases outside the gene matches: 11. The CDR3 length is 18 residues.